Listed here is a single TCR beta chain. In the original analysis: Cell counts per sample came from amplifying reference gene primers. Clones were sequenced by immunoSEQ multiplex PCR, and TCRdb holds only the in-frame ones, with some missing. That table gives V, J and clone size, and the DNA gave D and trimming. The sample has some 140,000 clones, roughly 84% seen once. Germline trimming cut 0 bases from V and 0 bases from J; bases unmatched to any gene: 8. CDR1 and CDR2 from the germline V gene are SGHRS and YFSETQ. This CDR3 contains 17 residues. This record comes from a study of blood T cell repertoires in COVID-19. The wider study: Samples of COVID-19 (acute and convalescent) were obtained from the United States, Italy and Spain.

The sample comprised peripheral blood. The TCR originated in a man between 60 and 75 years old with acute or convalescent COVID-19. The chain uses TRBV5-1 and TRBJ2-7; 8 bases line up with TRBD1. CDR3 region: CASSLGQGSHSSYEQYF. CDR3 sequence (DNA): TGCGCCAGCAGCTTGGGACAGGGGTCACATAGCTCCTACGAGCAGTACTTC.